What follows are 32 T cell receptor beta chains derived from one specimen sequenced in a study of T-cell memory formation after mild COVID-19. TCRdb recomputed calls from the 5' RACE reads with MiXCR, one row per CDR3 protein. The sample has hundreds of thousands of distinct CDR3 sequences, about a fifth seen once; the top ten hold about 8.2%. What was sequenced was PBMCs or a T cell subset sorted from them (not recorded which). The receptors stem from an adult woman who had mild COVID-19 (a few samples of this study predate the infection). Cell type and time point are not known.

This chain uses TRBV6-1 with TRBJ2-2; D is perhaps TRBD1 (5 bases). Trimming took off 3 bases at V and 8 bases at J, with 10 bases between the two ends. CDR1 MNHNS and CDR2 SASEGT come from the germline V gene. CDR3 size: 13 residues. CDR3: CASSEGPSGELFF. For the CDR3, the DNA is TGTGCCAGCAGTGAGGGGCCCTCGGGGGAGCTGTTTTTT.

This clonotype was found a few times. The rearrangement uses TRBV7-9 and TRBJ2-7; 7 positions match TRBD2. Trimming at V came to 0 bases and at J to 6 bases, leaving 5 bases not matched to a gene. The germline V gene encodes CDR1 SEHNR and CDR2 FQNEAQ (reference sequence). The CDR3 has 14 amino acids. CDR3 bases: TGTGCCAGCAGCTTAGCGCGGGCTAGCGGCGAGCAGTACTTC. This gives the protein CASSLARASGEQYF.

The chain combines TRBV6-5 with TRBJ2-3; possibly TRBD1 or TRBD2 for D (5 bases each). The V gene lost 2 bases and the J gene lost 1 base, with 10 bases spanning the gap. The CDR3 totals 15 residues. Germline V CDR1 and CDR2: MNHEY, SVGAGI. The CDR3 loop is CASSYRDPRTDTQYF. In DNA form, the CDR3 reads TGTGCCAGCAGTTACAGGGACCCTCGCACAGATACGCAGTATTTT.

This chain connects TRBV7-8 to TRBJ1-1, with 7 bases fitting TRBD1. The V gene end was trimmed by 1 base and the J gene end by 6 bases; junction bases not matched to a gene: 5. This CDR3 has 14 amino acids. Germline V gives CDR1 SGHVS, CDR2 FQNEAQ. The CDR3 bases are TGTGCCAGCAGCTTAGGACAGGGAGGGGCTGAAGCTTTCTTT. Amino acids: CASSLGQGGAEAFF.

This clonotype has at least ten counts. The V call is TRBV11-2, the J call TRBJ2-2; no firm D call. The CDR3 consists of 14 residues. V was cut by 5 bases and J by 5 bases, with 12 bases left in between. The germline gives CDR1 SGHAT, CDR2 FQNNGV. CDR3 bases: TGTGCCAGCAGCCTTGTTCCGGGTACCGGGGAGCTGTTTTTT. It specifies CASSLVPGTGELFF. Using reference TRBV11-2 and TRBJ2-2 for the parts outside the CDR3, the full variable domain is EAGVAQSPRYKIIEKRQSVAFWCNPISGHATLYWYQQILGQGPKLLIQFQNNGVVDDSQLPKDRFSAERLKGVDSTLKIQPAKLEDSAVYLCASSLVPGTGELFFGEGSRLTVL.

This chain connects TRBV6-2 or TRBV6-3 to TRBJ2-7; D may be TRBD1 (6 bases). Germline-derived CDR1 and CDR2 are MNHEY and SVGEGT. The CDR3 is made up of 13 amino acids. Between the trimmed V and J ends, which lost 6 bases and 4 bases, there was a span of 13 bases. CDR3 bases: TGTGCCAGCAGACTGGGACATTTGTACGAGCAGTACTTC. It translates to CASRLGHLYEQYF.

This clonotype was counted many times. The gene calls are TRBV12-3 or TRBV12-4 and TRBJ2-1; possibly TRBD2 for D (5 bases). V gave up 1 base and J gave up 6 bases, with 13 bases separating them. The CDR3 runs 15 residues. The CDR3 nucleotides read TGTGCCAGCAGTTTAGGGGCGGCTAGCTTCAATGAGCAGTTCTTC. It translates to CASSLGAASFNEQFF.

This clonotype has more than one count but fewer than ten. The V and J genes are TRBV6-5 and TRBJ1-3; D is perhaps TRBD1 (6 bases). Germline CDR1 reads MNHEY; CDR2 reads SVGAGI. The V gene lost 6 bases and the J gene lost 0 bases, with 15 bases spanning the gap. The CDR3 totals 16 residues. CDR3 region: CASRPGGPGSGNTIYF. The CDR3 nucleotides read TGTGCCAGCAGACCTGGGGGGCCTGGCTCTGGAAACACCATATATTTT.

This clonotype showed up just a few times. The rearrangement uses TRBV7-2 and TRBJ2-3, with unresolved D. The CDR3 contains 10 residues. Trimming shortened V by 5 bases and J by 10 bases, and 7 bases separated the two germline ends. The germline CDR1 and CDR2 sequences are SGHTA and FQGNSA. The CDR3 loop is CASSGQAQYF. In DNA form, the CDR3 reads TGTGCCAGCAGCGGCCAAGCGCAGTATTTT.

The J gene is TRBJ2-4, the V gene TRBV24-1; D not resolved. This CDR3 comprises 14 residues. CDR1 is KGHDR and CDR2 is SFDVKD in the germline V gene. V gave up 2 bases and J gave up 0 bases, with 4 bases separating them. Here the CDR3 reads CATSDWGAKNIQYF. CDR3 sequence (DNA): TGTGCCACCAGTGATTGGGGAGCCAAAAACATTCAGTACTTC.

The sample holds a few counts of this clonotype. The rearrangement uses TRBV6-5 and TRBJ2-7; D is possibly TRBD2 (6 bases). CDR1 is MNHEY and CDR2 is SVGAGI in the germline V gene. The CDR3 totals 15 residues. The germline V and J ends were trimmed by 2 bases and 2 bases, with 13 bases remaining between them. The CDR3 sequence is CASSYGGSGTYEQYF. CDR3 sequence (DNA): TGTGCCAGCAGTTACGGGGGGAGTGGGACCTACGAGCAGTACTTC.

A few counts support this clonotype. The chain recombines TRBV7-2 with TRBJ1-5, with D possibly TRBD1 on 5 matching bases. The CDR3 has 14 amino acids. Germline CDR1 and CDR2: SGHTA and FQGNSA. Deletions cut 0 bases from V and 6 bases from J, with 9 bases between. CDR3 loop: CASSLAKGAQPQHF. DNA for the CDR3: TGTGCCAGCAGCTTAGCGAAAGGGGCTCAGCCCCAGCATTTT.

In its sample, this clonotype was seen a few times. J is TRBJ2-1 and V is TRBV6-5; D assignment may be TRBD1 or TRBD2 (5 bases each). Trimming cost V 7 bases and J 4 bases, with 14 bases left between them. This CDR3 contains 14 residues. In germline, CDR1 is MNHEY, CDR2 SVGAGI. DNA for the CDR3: TGTGCCAGCAACCGGGGACGTCGTTACAATGAGCAGTTCTTC. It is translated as CASNRGRRYNEQFF.

CDR3 protein: CASSPPDLNNEQFF. CDR3 DNA: TGCGCCAGCAGCCCCCCGGACCTCAACAATGAGCAGTTCTTC. This rearrangement joins TRBV5-1 to TRBJ2-1; D is unclear. Germline CDR1 is SGHRS and CDR2 is YFSETQ. This CDR3 region has 14 residues. The V and J ends lost 4 bases and 5 bases respectively, with 13 bases between them.

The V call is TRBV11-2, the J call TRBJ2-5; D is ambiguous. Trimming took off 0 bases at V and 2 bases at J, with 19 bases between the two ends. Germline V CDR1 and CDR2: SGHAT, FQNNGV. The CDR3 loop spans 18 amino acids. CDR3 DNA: TGTGCCAGCAGCTTAGATCTGATGCGTAAAGGCACTCAAGAGACCCAGTACTTC. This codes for CASSLDLMRKGTQETQYF.

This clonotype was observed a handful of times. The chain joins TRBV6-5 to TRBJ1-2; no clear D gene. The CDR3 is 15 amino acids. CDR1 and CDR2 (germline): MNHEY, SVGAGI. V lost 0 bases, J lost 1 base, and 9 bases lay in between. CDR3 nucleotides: TGTGCCAGCAGTTACTCCGGCAGCGATAACTATGGCTACACCTTC. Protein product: CASSYSGSDNYGYTF.

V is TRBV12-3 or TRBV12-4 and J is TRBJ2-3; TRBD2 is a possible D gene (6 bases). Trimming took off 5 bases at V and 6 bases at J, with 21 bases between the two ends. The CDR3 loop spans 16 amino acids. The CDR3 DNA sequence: TGTGCCAGCAGTCCCGGGGGACCAGCTGGGAGGGATACGCAGTATTTT. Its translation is CASSPGGPAGRDTQYF.

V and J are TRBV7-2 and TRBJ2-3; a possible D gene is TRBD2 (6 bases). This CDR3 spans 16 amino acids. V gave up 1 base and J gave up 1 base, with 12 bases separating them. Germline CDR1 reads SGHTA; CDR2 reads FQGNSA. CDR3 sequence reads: CASSLDMRDGTDTQYF. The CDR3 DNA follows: TGTGCCAGCAGCTTAGACATGCGGGACGGCACAGATACGCAGTATTTT.

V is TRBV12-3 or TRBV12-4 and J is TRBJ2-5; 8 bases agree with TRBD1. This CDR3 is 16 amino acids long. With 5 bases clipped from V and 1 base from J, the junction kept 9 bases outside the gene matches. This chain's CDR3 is CASSRGTGAIQETQYF. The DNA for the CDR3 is TGTGCCAGCAGTCGGGGGACAGGAGCAATCCAAGAGACCCAGTACTTC.

The CDR3 DNA reads as TGTGCCAGCAGCACTGAAGCGGGAACCTACGAGCAGTACTTC. This sequence encodes CASSTEAGTYEQYF. V is TRBV7-6 and J is TRBJ2-7; 7 positions agree with TRBD2. From germline, CDR1 is SGHVS and CDR2 FNYEAQ. The CDR3 spans 14 residues. With 5 bases clipped from V and 2 bases from J, the junction kept 6 bases outside the gene matches. The variable domain in full, with the rest retrieved from reference TRBV7-6 and TRBJ2-7, is GAGVSQSPRYKVTKRGQDVALRCDPISGHVSLYWYRQALGQGPEFLTYFNYEAQQDKSGLPNDRFSAERPEGSISTLTIQRTEQRDSAMYRCASSTEAGTYEQYFGPGTRLTVT.

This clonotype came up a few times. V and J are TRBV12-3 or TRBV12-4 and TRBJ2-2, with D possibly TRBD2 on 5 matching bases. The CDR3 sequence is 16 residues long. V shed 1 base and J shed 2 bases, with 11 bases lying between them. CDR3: CASSLDPGKNTGELFF. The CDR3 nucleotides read TGTGCCAGCAGTTTAGACCCCGGGAAAAACACCGGGGAGCTGTTTTTT.

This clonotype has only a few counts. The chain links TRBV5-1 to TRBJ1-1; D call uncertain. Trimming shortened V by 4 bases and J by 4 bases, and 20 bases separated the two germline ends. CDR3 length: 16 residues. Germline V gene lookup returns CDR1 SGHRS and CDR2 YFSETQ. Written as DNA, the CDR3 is TGCGCCAGCAGCCTGTCCGGCCGAAGTGGGAGCACTGAAGCTTTCTTT. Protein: CASSLSGRSGSTEAFF.

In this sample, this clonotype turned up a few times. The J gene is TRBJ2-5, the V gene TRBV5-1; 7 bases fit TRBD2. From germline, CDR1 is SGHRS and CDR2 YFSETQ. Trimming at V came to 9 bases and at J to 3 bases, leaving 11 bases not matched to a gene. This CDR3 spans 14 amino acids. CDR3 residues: CATGWGGKEETQYF. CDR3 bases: TGCGCCACCGGCTGGGGGGGAAAGGAAGAGACCCAGTACTTC.

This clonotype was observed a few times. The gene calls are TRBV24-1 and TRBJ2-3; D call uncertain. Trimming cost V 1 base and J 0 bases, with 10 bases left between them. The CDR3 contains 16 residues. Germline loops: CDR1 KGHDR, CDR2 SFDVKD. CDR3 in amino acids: CATSDFAGTSTDTQYF. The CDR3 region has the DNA TGTGCCACCAGTGATTTTGCCGGTACTAGCACAGATACGCAGTATTTT.

In nucleotides, the CDR3 is TGCGCCAGCAGCCCGGGGGGGCCCCATCAGCCCCAGCATTTT. Its translation: CASSPGGPHQPQHF. This chain links TRBV4-1 with TRBJ1-5; D may be TRBD1 (6 bases). This CDR3 is 14 amino acids long. The germline CDR1 and CDR2 sequences are MGHRA and YSYEKL. Trimming took 4 bases from V and 5 from J, leaving 12 bases between them.

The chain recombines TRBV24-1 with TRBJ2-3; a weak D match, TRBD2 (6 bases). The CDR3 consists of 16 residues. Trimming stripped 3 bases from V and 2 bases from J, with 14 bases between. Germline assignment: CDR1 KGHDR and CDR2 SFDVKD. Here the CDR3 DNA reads TGTGCCACCAGTGATCCCGGGACTTCTCTCACAGATACGCAGTATTTT. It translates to CATSDPGTSLTDTQYF.

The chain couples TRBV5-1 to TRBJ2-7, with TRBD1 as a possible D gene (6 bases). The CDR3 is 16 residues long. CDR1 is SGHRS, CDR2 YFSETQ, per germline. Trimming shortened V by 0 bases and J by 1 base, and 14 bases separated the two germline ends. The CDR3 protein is CASSLEGTGWSYEQYF. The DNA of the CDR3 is TGCGCCAGCAGCTTGGAAGGTACAGGGTGGTCCTACGAGCAGTACTTC.

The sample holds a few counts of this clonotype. The CDR3 loop is CASSPLTGGYTEAFF. The CDR3 nucleotides read TGTGCCAGCTCACCCTTGACAGGGGGGTACACTGAAGCTTTCTTT. The chain recombines TRBV18 with TRBJ1-1; 9 nucleotides line up with TRBD1. Unmatched junction bases numbered 5, after V lost 3 bases and J lost 3 bases. This CDR3 is built from 15 residues. From germline, CDR1 is KGHSH and CDR2 LQKENI.

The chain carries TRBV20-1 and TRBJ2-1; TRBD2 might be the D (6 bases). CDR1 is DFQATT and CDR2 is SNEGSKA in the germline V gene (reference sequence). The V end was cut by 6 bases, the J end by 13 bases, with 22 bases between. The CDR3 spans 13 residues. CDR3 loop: CSASIAHRETQFF. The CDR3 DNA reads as TGCAGTGCCTCTATCGCGCACCGGGAGACCCAGTTCTTC.

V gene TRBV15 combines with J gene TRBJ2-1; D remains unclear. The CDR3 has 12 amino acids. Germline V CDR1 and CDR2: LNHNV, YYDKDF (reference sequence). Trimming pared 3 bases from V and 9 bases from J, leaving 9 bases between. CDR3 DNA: TGTGCCACCAGCAGGACAACCCTTGAGCAGTTCTTC. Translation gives CATSRTTLEQFF.

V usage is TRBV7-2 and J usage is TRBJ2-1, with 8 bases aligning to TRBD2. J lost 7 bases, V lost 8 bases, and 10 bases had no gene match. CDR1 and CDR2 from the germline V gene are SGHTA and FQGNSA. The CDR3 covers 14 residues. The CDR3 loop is CASRQAGVGNEQFF. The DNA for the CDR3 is TGTGCCAGCCGCCAAGCGGGAGTGGGGAATGAGCAGTTCTTC.

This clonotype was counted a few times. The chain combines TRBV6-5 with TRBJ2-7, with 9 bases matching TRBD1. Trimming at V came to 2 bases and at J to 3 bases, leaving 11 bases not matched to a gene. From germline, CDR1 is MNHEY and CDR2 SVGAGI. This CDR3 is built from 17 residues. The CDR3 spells CASSYRNTGTGIYEQYF. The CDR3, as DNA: TGTGCCAGCAGTTACCGAAACACCGGGACAGGGATCTACGAGCAGTACTTC.